This T cell receptor beta chain appears in the sequencing data of a study of T cell responses to AZD1222 COVID-19 vaccine. Generated by immunoSEQ multiplex PCR, the TCRdb table keeps only in-frame clones and is missing some. The repertoire has 60,000 to 95,000 clones, around 90% of them found once; the top ten carry less than 20%. The germline V and J ends were trimmed by 5 bases and 0 bases, with 10 bases remaining between them. Germline CDR1 reads SGHTA; CDR2 reads FQGNSA. CDR3 length equals 15 residues. This clonotype was obtained from an adult who received the AZD1222 COVID-19 vaccine. This specimen was peripheral blood, taken 28 days after the second AZD1222 dose. The chain couples TRBV7-2 to TRBJ1-4; no definite D call. CDR3 region: CASSPLSATNEKLFF. The CDR3 DNA reads as TGTGCCAGCAGCCCTCTTTCCGCAACTAATGAAAAACTGTTTTTT.